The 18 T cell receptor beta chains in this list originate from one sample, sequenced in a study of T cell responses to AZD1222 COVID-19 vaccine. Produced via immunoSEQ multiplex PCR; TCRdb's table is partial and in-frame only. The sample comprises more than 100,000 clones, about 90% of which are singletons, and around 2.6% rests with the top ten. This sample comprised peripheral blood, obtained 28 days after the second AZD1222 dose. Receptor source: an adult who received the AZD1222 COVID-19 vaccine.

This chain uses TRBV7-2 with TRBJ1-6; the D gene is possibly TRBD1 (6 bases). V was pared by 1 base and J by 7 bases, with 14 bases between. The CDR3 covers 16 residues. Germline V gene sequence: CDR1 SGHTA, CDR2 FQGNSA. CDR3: CASSLGGGRLNSPLHF. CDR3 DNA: TGTGCCAGCAGCTTAGGGGGGGGGCGGCTGAATTCACCCCTCCACTTT.

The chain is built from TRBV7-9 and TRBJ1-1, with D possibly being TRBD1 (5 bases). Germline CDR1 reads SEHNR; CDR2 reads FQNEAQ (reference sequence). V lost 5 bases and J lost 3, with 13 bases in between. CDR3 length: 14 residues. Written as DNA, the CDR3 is TGTGCCAGCAGCCCCGGGGCAGGGTACACTGAAGCTTTCTTT. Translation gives CASSPGAGYTEAFF. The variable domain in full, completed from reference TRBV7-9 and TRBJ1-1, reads DTGVSQNPRHKITKRGQNVTFRCDPISEHNRLYWYRQTLGQGPEFLTYFQNEAQLEKSRLLSDRFSAERPKGSFSTLEIQRTEQGDSAMYLCASSPGAGYTEAFFGQGTRLTVV.

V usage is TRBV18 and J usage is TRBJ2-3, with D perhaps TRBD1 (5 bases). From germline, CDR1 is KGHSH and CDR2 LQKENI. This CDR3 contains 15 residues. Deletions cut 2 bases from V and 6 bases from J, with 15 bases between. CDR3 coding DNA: TGTGCCAGCTCACCAGCCGGCAGGGCTGCCGATACGCAGTATTTT. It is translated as CASSPAGRAADTQYF.

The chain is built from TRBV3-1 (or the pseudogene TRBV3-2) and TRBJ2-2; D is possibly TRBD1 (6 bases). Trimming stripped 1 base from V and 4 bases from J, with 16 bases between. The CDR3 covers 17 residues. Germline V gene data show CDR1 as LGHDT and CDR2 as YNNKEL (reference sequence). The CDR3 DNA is TGTGCCAGCAGCCAAGGCACTACAGGGCGGCGCACCGGGGAGCTGTTTTTT. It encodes CASSQGTTGRRTGELFF.

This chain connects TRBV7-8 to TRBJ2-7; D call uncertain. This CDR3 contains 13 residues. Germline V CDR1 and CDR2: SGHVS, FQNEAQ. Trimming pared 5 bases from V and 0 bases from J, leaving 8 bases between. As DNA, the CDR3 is TGTGCCAGCAGCCCGAGGTCCTCCTACGAGCAGTACTTC. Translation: CASSPRSSYEQYF.

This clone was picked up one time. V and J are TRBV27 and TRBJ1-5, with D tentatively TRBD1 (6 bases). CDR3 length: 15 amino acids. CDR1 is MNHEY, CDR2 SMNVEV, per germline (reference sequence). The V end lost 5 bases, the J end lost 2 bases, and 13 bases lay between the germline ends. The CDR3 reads CASSPQDSRNQPQHF. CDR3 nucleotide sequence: TGTGCCAGCAGTCCTCAGGACAGTCGCAATCAGCCCCAGCATTTT.

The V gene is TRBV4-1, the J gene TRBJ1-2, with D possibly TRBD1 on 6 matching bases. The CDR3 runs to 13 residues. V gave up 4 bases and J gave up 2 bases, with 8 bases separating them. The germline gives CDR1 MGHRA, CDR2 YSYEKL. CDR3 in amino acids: CASSPTGNYGYTF. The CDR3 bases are TGCGCCAGCAGCCCTACAGGGAACTATGGCTACACCTTC.

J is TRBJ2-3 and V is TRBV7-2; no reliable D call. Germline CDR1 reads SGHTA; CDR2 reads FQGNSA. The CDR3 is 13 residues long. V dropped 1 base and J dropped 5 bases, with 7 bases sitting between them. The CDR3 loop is CASSLGFQDTQYF. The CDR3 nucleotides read TGTGCCAGCAGCTTAGGATTCCAAGATACGCAGTATTTT.

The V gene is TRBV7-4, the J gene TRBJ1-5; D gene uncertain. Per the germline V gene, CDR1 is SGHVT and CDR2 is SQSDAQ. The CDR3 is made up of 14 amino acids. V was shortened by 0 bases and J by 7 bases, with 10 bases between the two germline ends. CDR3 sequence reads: CASSLAGCPQPQHF. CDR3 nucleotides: TGTGCCAGCAGCTTAGCAGGGTGTCCCCAGCCCCAGCATTTT.

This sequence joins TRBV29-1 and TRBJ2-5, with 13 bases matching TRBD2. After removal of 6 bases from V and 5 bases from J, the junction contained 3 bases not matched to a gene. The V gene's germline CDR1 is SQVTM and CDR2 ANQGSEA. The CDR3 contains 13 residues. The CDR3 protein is CSVVGLAGETQYF. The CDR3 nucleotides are TGCAGCGTGGTGGGACTAGCGGGGGAGACCCAGTACTTC.

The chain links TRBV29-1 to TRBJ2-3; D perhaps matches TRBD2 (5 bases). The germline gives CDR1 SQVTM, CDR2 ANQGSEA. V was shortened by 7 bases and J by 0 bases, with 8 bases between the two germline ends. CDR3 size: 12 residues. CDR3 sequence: CSAGESTDTQYF. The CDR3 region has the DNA TGCAGCGCCGGGGAAAGCACAGATACGCAGTATTTT.

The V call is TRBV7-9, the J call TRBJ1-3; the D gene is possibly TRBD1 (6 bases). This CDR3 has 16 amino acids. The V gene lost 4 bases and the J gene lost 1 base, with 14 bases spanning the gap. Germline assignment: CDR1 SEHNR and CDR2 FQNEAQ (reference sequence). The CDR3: CASSSRGRESGNTIYF. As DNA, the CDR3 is TGTGCCAGCAGCTCCAGGGGCCGGGAATCTGGAAACACCATATATTTT.

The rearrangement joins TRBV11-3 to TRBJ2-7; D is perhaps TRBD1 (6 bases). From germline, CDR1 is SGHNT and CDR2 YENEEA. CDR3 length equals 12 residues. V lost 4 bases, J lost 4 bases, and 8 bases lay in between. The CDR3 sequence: CASSSDSYEQYF. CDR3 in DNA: TGTGCCAGCAGCTCGGACAGTTACGAGCAGTACTTC.

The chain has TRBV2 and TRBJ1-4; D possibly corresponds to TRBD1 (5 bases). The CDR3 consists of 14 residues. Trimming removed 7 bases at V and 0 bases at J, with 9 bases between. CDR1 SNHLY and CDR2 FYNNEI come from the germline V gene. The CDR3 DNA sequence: TGTGCCAGCATACAGGAGGCAACTAATGAAAAACTGTTTTTT. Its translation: CASIQEATNEKLFF.

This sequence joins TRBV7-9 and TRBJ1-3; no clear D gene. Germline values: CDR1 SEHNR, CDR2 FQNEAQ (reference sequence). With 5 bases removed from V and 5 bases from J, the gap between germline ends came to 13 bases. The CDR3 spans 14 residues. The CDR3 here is CASSDQSTRNTIYF. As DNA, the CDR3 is TGTGCCAGCAGCGATCAATCGACAAGAAACACCATATATTTT.

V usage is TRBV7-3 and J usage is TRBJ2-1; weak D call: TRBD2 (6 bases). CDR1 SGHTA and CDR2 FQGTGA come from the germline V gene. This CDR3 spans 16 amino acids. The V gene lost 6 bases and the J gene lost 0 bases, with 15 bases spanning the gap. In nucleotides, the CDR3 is TGTGCCAGCAGTATCGGGAGCTCGAGCTCCTACAATGAGCAGTTCTTC. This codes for CASSIGSSSSYNEQFF.

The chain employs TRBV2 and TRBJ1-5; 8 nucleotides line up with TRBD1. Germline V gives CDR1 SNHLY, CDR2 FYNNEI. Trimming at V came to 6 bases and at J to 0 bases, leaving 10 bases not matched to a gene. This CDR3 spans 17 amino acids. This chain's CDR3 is CASRGQVTPYSNQPQHF. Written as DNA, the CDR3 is TGTGCCAGCAGGGGACAGGTTACCCCCTATAGCAATCAGCCCCAGCATTTT.

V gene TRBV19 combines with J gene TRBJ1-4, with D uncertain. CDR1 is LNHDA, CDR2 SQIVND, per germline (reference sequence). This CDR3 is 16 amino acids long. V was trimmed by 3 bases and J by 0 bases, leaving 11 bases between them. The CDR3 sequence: CASSMGSYATNEKLFF. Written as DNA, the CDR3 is TGTGCCAGTAGTATGGGAAGTTATGCAACTAATGAAAAACTGTTTTTT.